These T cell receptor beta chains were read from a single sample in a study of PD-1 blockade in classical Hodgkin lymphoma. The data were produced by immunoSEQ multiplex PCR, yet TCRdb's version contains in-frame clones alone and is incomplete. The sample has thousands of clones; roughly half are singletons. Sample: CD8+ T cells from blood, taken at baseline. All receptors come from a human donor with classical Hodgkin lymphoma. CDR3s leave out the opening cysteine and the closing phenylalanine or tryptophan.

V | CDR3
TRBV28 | ASRPGQGNTEAF
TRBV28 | ASSSRDYDARTQY
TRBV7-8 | ASSLSGQVVYNEQF
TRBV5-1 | ASSLKGGENTGELF
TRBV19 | ASSIDDLAGVGNEQF
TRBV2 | ASRAGTGDREQY
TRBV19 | ASSPRPAMMGYT
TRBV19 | ASSLAAGFRTQY
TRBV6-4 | ASSDSAPDTQY
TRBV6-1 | ASSDLTGGGSPLH
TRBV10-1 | ASSEGRGYEQY
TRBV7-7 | ASSPGLATDNEQF
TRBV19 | ASSWKSSYNEQF
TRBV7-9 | ASSLDSNYGYT
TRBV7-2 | ASSPSGTFSYEQY
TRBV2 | ASSPDSSYEQY
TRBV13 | ASSSQLVTEAF
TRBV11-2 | ASSVRTGELF
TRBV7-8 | ASSLTSGDQETQY
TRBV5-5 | ASSPSPWGGNQPQH
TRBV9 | ASSPVSGAPYEQY
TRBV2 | ASIAGMNEQF
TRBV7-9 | ASSLRQRDGATYNEQF
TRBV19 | ASSMGERYEQY
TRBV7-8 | ASSPGTGENSYEQY
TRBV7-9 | ASSLGVLLANGNTIY
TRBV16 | ASSLPLGYEQY
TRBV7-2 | ASSWDEYEQY
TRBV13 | ASSNQGGGPREAF
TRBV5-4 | ASSNRDSSSGANVLT
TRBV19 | ASMKGEFYGYT
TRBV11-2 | ASSFRNIGDEQF